The rows below give T cell receptor beta chains drawn from one sample of a study of shared clonotypes between healthy human individuals. TCRdb's copy holds only in-frame clones and misses some; the assay was immunoSEQ multiplex PCR. The data contain about 460,000 clones, over 60% of them singletons. The sequencing sample was made of PBMCs. These receptors were obtained from a woman between 35 and 50 years old in good health. Some clones in this sample may be carry-over from other donors' samples. Both conserved end residues are part of each CDR3. The D gene is left open where the match is weak. Where a row states a size, it is once, few, many or the class of an expanded clone; other rows omit it.

clone_size	v_call	j_call	d_call	cdr3_nt	cdr3_aa
-	TRBV7-6	TRBJ2-1	-	TGTGCCAGCAGCCTGCAGGGGGGTGAGCAGTTCTTC	CASSLQGGEQFF
few	TRBV27	TRBJ2-3	TRBD1	TGTGCCAGCTCTGCGGGACAGGGGGTAACAGATACGCAGTATTTT	CASSAGQGVTDTQYF
-	TRBV10-3	TRBJ2-1	-	TGTGCCATCAGCGAGACAGAACATGAGCAGTTCTTC	CAISETEHEQFF
-	TRBV20-1	TRBJ2-7	-	TGCAGCTCGGGAGCTTCCTACGAGCAGTACTTC	CSSGASYEQYF
-	TRBV29-1	TRBJ2-1	TRBD2	TGCAGCGTCCCCTGGGGGGCTAGCGGGAGCAATGAGCAGTTCTTC	CSVPWGASGSNEQFF
-	TRBV29-1	TRBJ2-3	-	TGCAGCGTTGAAGACAAGACTCGGGCTGCAGATACGCAGTATTTT	CSVEDKTRAADTQYF
once	TRBV6-1	TRBJ2-3	-	TGTGCCAGCAGCCTTTCCACAGATACGCAGTATTTT	CASSLSTDTQYF
few	TRBV10-1	TRBJ1-5	TRBD1	TGCGCCAGCAGACAGACAGGGGAGGAGAGCAATCAGCCCCAGCATTTT	CASRQTGEESNQPQHF
-	TRBV30	TRBJ2-1	-	TGTGCCTGGACTAGCGCCAATGAGCAGTTCTTC	CAWTSANEQFF
-	TRBV5-1	TRBJ1-2	-	TGCGCCAGCAGCTTGGCCGGCGGTTCTAACTATGGCTACACCTTC	CASSLAGGSNYGYTF
few	TRBV7-3	TRBJ1-2	-	TGTGCCAGCAGCTTGAACCGGGACACTAACTATGGCTACACCTTC	CASSLNRDTNYGYTF
-	TRBV2	TRBJ1-5	-	TGTGCCAGCAGTAGCTCGGGGGCTCAGCCCCAGCATTTT	CASSSSGAQPQHF
-	TRBV19	TRBJ2-1	TRBD2	TGTGCCAGTAGTATGCTAGCGGGAGGATCCAATGAGCAGTTCTTC	CASSMLAGGSNEQFF
-	TRBV5-1	TRBJ2-7	-	TGCGCCAACAGCTTGAGTCAGGGGCCCTACGAGCAGTACTTC	CANSLSQGPYEQYF
-	TRBV7-3	TRBJ2-3	-	TGTGCCAGCAGCTTAACTGGGGGGGCCTCCACAGATACGCAGTATTTT	CASSLTGGASTDTQYF
-	TRBV14	TRBJ1-2	-	TGTGCCAGCAGCCAAGCCGTGCAGGGCGTTTTTGATGGCTACACCTTC	CASSQAVQGVFDGYTF
-	TRBV30	TRBJ2-4	-	TGTGCCTGGAGAGGCAGCGGAGACATTCAGTACTTC	CAWRGSGDIQYF
once	TRBV9	TRBJ2-1	TRBD1	TGTGCCAGCAGCGTCTGGACAGGGGGCAATGAGCAGTTCTTC	CASSVWTGGNEQFF
-	TRBV6-6	TRBJ1-3	-	TGTGCCAGCGGTACGGGGGGAAGAGCTGGAAACACCATATATTTT	CASGTGGRAGNTIYF
-	TRBV5-1	TRBJ1-5	-	TGCGCCAGCAGCATAGCCGGGACACTTAATCAGCCCCAGCATTTT	CASSIAGTLNQPQHF
-	TRBV2	TRBJ2-7	TRBD1	TGTGCCAGCAGTGATCGACAGGGGGACCTGGGCGAGCAGTACTTC	CASSDRQGDLGEQYF
-	TRBV28	TRBJ1-5	-	TGTGCCAGCAGTTTACTCGTTAGGGACTCCCAGCCCCAGCATTTT	CASSLLVRDSQPQHF
few	TRBV6-4	TRBJ2-1	TRBD2	TGTGCCAGCGCCGGACTAGCGGGAGGCAATGAGCAGTTCTTC	CASAGLAGGNEQFF
-	TRBV6-1	TRBJ1-1	-	TGTGCCAGCGCTCAGGGTCAGGGCACTGAAGCTTTCTTT	CASAQGQGTEAFF